This TCR beta chain derives from a study of blood T cells in healthy people across ages. Alongside a J-beta primer mix, a sample-barcoded 5' primer served in a second PCR lasting roughly 6 to 11 cycles. Using its own MiXCR run on the 5' RACE reads, TCRdb lists one record per CDR3 protein. This sample has about 1.8 million distinct CDR3 sequences, with approximately 50% found just once. The germline V gene has CDR1 SGDLS and CDR2 YYNGEE. Trimming took off 2 bases at V and 4 bases at J, with 13 bases between the two ends. The CDR3 is made up of 15 amino acids. On this clonotype itself: Its target is not known.

Notes on the study in general: Considered underestimates were the diversity estimates obtained from one million T cells. Higher naive T cell percentage went strongly together with higher TCR beta diversity.

The sequence derives from a woman in her thirties or forties in good health. The chain has TRBV9 and TRBJ1-5; D is perhaps TRBD1 (6 bases). Sequencing was done on a sample of blood. CDR3 sequence reads: CASSVGGAGNQPQHF. The CDR3 DNA sequence: TGTGCCAGCAGCGTTGGGGGGGCAGGGAATCAGCCCCAGCATTTT.